This TCR beta chain was captured by sequencing in a study of T cells in Graves' hyperthyroidism and ophthalmopathy. The TCR beta CDR3 regions underwent amplification using RNA transcripts as the source. The study used the HTBI primer set for a first-round RT-PCR of the TCR CDR3. TCRdb re-derived calls from the multiplex PCR reads in MiXCR, one entry per CDR3 protein. Here the sample spans more than 550,000 distinct CDR3 sequences, roughly a sixth being singletons. This clonotype was seen many times. Patients aged 18 to 65 had newly diagnosed hyperthyroidism that had lasted under 2 months. Sequences were obtained from blood. The receptor was derived from a woman between 50 and 59 years old with Graves' hyperthyroidism that later progressed to Graves' ophthalmopathy.

CDR3 amino acids: CSAGSLAGSTTQSSYNEQFF. Written as DNA, the CDR3 is TGCAGTGCTGGAAGTCTAGCGGGCTCGACGACACAGAGCTCCTACAATGAGCAGTTCTTC. This chain links TRBV20-1 with TRBJ2-1; 8 nucleotides line up with TRBD2. The J segment lost 0 bases and the V segment lost 5 bases, leaving 21 bases of the junction unmatched. From germline, CDR1 is DFQATT and CDR2 SNEGSKA (reference sequence). The CDR3 consists of 20 residues.